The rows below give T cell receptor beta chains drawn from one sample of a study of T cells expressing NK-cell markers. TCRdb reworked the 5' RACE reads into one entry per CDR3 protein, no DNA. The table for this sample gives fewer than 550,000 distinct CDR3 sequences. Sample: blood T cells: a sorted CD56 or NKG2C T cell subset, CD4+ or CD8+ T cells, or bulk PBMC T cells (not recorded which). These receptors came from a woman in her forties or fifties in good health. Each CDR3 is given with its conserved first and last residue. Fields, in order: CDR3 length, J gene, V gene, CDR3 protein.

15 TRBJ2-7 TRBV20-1 CSAREGAGGGYEQYF
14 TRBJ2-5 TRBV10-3 CAIKPGQGQETQYF
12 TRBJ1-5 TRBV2 CASSTGKGPQHF
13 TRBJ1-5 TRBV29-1 CSVLQHSNQPQHF
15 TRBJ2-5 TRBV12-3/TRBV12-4 CASSRQGGTLETQYF
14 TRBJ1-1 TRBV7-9 CASSHGKTGTEAFF
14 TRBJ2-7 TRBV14 CASSQSLQPYEQYF
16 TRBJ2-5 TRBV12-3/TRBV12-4 CASSFGQTAGGETQYF
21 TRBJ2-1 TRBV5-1 CASSLAGTSGSGKVSYNEQFF
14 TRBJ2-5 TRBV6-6 CASRRRLAEETQYF
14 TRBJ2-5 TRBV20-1 CSASVRTGVETQYF
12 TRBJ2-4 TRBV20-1 CSGTGGGNIQYF
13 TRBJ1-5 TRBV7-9 CASSAGIGQPQHF
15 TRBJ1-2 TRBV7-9 CASSSNRGPNYGYTF
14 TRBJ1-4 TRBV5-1 CASSRTGVYEKLFF
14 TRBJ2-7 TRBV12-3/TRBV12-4 CASSTRGSTYEQYF
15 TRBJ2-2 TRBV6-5 CASSLLAANTGELFF
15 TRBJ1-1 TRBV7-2 CASSLAAGGGTEAFF
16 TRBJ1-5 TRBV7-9 CASSSWSRGSNQPQHF
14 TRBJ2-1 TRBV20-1 CSASTGTGNNEQFF
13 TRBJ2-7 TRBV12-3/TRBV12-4 CASSLASAYEQYF
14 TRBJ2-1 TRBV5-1 CASSGREDYNEQFF
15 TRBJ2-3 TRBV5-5 CASSFWDRVTDTQYF
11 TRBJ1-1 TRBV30 CAWYGNTEAFF
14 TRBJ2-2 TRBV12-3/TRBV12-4 CASSLSLVSGELFF
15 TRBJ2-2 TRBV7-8 CASGPLASNTGELFF
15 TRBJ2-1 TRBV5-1 CASRVTGETYNEQFF
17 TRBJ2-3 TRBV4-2 CASSPGTSGSPGDTQYF
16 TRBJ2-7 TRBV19 CASSRASGTPSYEQYF
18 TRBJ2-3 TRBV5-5 CASSPFVERGWGTDTQYF
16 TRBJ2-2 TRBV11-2 CASSPQGQTNTGELFF
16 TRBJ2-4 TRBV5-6 CASRRGQGQVSNIQYF
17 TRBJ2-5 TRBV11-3 CASSLLLGQGVPETQYF
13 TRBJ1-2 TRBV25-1 CASSAGTGGRYTF
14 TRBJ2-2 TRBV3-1 CASSQVDAAGELFF
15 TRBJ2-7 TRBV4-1 CASSHPTGAPYEQYF
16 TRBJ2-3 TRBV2 CASRRTSGSAGDTQYF
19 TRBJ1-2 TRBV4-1 CASSQEKGFTSPLNYGYTF